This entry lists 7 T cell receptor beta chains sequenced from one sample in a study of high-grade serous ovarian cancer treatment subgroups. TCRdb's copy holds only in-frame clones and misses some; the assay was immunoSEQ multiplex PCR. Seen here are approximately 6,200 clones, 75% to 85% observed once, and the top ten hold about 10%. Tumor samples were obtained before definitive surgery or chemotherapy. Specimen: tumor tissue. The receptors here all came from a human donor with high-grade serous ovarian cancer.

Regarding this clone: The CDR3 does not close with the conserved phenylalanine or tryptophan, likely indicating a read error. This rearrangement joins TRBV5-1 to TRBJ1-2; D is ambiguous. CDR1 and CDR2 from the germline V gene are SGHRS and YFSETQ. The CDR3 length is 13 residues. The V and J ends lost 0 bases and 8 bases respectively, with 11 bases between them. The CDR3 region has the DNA TGCGCCAGCAGCTTGGACCAGGAAGGGGGCTACACCCTC. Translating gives CASSLDQEGGYTL.

This CDR3 reads CASSPDTREQYF. CDR3 in DNA: TGTGCCAGCTCACCCGACACGCGCGAGCAGTACTTC. This chain joins TRBV18 and TRBJ2-7; unclear D gene. The germline gives CDR1 KGHSH, CDR2 LQKENI. Between the trimmed V and J ends, which lost 3 bases and 6 bases, there was a span of 9 bases. This CDR3 has 12 amino acids.

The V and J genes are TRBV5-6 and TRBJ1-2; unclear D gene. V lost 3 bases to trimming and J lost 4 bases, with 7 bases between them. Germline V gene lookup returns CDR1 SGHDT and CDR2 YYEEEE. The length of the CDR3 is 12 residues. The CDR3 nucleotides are TGTGCCAGCAGCTCGGACGCCTATGGCTACACCTTC. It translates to CASSSDAYGYTF.

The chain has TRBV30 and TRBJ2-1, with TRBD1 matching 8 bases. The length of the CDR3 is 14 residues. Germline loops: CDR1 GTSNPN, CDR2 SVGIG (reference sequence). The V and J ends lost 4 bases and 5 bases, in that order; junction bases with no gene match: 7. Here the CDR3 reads CAWNAGTGHNEQFF. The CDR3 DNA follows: TGTGCCTGGAACGCCGGGACAGGACACAATGAGCAGTTCTTC.

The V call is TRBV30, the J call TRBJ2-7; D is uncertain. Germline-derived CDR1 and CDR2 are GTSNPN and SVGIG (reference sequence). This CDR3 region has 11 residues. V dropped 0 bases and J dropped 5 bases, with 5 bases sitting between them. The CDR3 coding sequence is TGTGCCTGGAGTGTATCAGACGAGCAGTACTTC. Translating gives CAWSVSDEQYF.

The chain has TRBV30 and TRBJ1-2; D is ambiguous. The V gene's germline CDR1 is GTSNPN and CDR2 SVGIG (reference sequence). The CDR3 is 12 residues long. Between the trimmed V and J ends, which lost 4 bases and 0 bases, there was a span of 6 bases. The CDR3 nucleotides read TGTGCCTGGACGCGAACTAACTATGGCTACACCTTC. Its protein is CAWTRTNYGYTF.

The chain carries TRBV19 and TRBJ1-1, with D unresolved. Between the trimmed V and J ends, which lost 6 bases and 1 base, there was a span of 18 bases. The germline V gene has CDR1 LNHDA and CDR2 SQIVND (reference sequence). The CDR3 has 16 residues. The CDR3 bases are TGTGCCAGTAGAGTCCGGGTGGGTGGGGAGAACACTGAAGCTTTCTTT. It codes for CASRVRVGGENTEAFF.